The subject of this entry is one TCR beta chain. The germline CDR1 and CDR2 sequences are SGHAT and FQNNGV. The junction had 7 bases not matched to a gene; V was cut back by 6 bases and J by 4 bases. The CDR3 runs 15 residues. This sample is part of a study of blood T cell repertoires in COVID-19. Clones were sequenced by immunoSEQ multiplex PCR, and TCRdb holds only the in-frame ones, with some missing. The table shows over 250,000 clones, with around 90% occurring only once. Recovered Cohort 3 donors showed two negative PCRs, clearance, or symptom resolution. The chain links TRBV11-2 to TRBJ2-1, with 9 bases that match TRBD1. Sequencing was performed on PBMCs or T cells enriched from blood (not recorded which). The TCR sequence derives from a man aged 55-75 years who had recovered from COVID-19. The CDR3 DNA is TGTGCCAGCAGATTCACAGGGGGCGGTTACAATGAGCAGTTCTTC. This encodes CASRFTGGGYNEQFF.